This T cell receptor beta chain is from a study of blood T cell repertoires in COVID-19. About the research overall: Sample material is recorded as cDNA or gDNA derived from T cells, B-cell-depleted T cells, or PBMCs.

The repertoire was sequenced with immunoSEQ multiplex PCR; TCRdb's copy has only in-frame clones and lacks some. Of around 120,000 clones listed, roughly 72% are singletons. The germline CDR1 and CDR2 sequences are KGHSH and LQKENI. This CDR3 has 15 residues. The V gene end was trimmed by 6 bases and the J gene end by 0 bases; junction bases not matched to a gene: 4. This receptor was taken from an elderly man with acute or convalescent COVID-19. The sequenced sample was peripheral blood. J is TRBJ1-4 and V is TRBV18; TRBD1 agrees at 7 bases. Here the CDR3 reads CASSSQGATNEKLFF. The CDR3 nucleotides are TGTGCCAGCTCGAGCCAGGGGGCAACTAATGAAAAACTGTTTTTT.